What follows are 6 T cell receptor beta chains derived from one specimen sequenced in a study of T cell repertoires in cytomegalovirus infection. In TCRdb, the reads were re-called with MiXCR into one record per CDR3 protein. The data show nearly 650,000 distinct CDR3 sequences, 24% seen once. What was sequenced was CD8+ T cells from PBMCs. The receptors were gathered from a human donor in good health (CMV status not recorded). Some clones in this sample may be carry-over from other donors' samples.

The V gene is TRBV14, the J gene TRBJ2-5; D is unresolved. The CDR3 consists of 13 residues. V was clipped by 6 bases and J by 10 bases, with 18 bases between them. Germline lookup yields CDR1 SGHDN and CDR2 FVKESK. The CDR3 nucleotides read TGTGCCAGCAGTCCCCAAGATCAAAGAGTCCAGTACTTC. Protein: CASSPQDQRVQYF.

The V gene is TRBV28, the J gene TRBJ2-7, with D possibly TRBD1 on 6 matching bases. V lost 1 base to trimming and J lost 3 bases, with 7 bases between them. The CDR3 has 13 residues. Germline assignment: CDR1 MDHEN and CDR2 SYDVKM. CDR3 protein: CASSLSDSYEQYV. CDR3 in DNA: TGTGCCAGCAGTTTATCGGACAGCTACGAGCAGTACGTC.

This clonotype was found a few times. CDR3 DNA: TGTGCCAGCAGCTACAGGGTCCGAGAGACCCAGTACTTC. Its protein is CASSYRVRETQYF. J is TRBJ2-5 and V is TRBV7-9; D may be TRBD1 (6 bases). CDR1 SEHNR and CDR2 FQNEAQ come from the germline V gene (reference sequence). Trimming took 4 bases from V and 4 from J, leaving 10 bases between them. This CDR3 spans 13 amino acids. The variable domain in full, completed from reference TRBV7-9 and TRBJ2-5, reads DTGVSQNPRHKITKRGQNVTFRCDPISEHNRLYWYRQTLGQGPEFLTYFQNEAQLEKSRLLSDRFSAERPKGSFSTLEIQRTEQGDSAMYLCASSYRVRETQYFGPGTRLLVL.

J is TRBJ2-1 and V is TRBV4-2; 11 nucleotides align to TRBD2. The germline gives CDR1 LGHNA, CDR2 YNFKEQ. Trimming removed 0 bases from V and 7 bases from J; junction bases left unmatched: 5. There are 16 residues in the CDR3. CDR3 nucleotides: TGTGCCAGCAGCCAAGAGGGGACTAGCGGCTTGAATGAGCAGTTCTTC. Translating gives CASSQEGTSGLNEQFF.

The chain carries TRBV15 and TRBJ1-5, with a possible D match to TRBD1 (6 bases). Germline V gene data show CDR1 as LNHNV and CDR2 as YYDKDF (reference sequence). The CDR3 sequence is 15 residues long. The germline V and J ends were trimmed by 5 bases and 3 bases, with 14 bases remaining between them. The CDR3 is CATSWGGPINQPQHF. The CDR3 nucleotides read TGTGCCACCAGCTGGGGGGGCCCAATCAATCAGCCCCAGCATTTT.

This clonotype was seen more than once but under ten times. V and J are TRBV11-2 and TRBJ2-1; TRBD2 agrees at 9 bases. Looked up from germline, CDR1 is SGHAT and CDR2 is FQNNGV. This CDR3 has 15 residues. With 3 bases clipped from V and 5 bases from J, the junction kept 5 bases outside the gene matches. The CDR3 sequence: CASSFLGTSNNEQFF. DNA of the CDR3: TGTGCCAGCAGCTTTCTCGGGACTAGCAACAATGAGCAGTTCTTC. The full variable domain, with the rest looked up from reference TRBV11-2 and TRBJ2-1, is EAGVAQSPRYKIIEKRQSVAFWCNPISGHATLYWYQQILGQGPKLLIQFQNNGVVDDSQLPKDRFSAERLKGVDSTLKIQPAKLEDSAVYLCASSFLGTSNNEQFFGPGTRLTVL.